The TCR beta chain described here comes from a study of shared clonotypes between healthy human individuals. Broader study findings: Clonotype sharing among donors was thought likely to change with sequencing depth. The generation probabilities recorded for non-shared clonotypes fell below those of clonotypes shared by all four donors. For naive CD4 cells, around 5.1% of clonotypes were shared across a handful of donors.

Deep-level assay runs were performed. The data were produced by immunoSEQ multiplex PCR, yet TCRdb's version contains in-frame clones alone and is incomplete. Of hundreds of thousands of clones listed, more than 95% are singletons. The CDR3 has 15 residues. The germline V gene has CDR1 SGDLS and CDR2 YYNGEE. As for this clone: Antigen specificity is unknown.

V and J are TRBV9 and TRBJ2-5, with 10 bases fitting TRBD2. Matching the DNA end better, TRBJ2-7 makes the J call doubtful. The sequence was obtained from a woman in her 30s in good health. Specimen: naive CD4+ T cells sorted from blood. The subset: CD45RA+ positively selected. CDR3: CASSVGIAGGYEQYF. The CDR3 DNA reads as TGTGCCAGCAGCGTAGGAATAGCGGGAGGATACGAGCAGTACTTC.